A selection of T cell receptor beta chains follows, all from one sample in a study of the immune and genomic landscape of osteosarcoma. The protocol was immunoSEQ multiplex PCR, while the TCRdb copy is restricted to in-frame clones and leaves out a portion. The sample records over 550 clones, over 60% being singletons. Material for sequencing was tumor tissue from a local recurrence in the calf muscle. Receptors originate from a woman aged 55-69 years with osteosarcoma. Both conserved end residues are trimmed from each CDR3. Fields, in order: J gene, V gene, CDR3 protein.

>TRBJ2-2|TRBV2
ASSEVGGPTGELF
>TRBJ1-4|TRBV19
ASSITNEKLF
>TRBJ1-3|TRBV5-7
ASSLKRARGTGNTIY
>TRBJ1-2|TRBV5-1
ASSPARGLGYT
>TRBJ2-5|TRBV5-1
ASSSDRVGQETQY
>TRBJ2-7|TRBV25-1
ASGGTGGTYEQY
>TRBJ1-1|TRBV19
ASSLGTFNTEAF
>TRBJ1-2|TRBV7-9
ASSLAGDSYGYT
>TRBJ2-1|TRBV9
ASSAPGWNNEQF
>TRBJ1-1|TRBV5-3
ASSLGFGTEAF
>TRBJ1-2|TRBV2
ASSVQGARDGYT
>TRBJ1-2|TRBV10-1
ASSESDIPLLYGYT
>NA|TRBV10-3
AISAAGDRTYEQY
>TRBJ2-3|TRBV6-6
ASSWGGTQY
>TRBJ2-2|TRBV5-1
AGSTGSNTGELF
>TRBJ2-7|TRBV29-1
SVEYRQGYEQY
>TRBJ1-3|TRBV2
ASSSSGTGNTIY
>TRBJ2-1|TRBV11-3
ASSLRAEQF
>TRBJ1-1|TRBV28
ASSNRAMNTEAF
>TRBJ2-5|TRBV25-1
ASSERGHQETQY
>TRBJ2-2|TRBV11-2
ASSSSQGYTGELF
>TRBJ2-3|TRBV11-2
ASSSHTDTQY
>TRBJ1-2|TRBV27
ASNHKAGGYGYT
>TRBJ2-7|TRBV15
ATSRDLGRNSYEQY
>TRBJ1-1|TRBV7-3
ASSATGYDTEAF
>TRBJ2-1|TRBV6-5
ASSWDGPLDEQF
>TRBJ1-3|TRBV4-3
ASSPQPGSGNTIY
>TRBJ1-1|TRBV7-3
ASSGQGAHTEAF
>TRBJ2-7|TRBV6-1
ASSEDGTRPEQY
>TRBJ2-7|TRBV2
ASRTTSAREQY
>TRBJ1-4|TRBV19
ASSNPTGRYEKLF
>TRBJ1-1|TRBV6-6
ASSYPKTGGYTEAF
>TRBJ2-7|TRBV4-3
ASSQDSGTCYEQY
>TRBJ1-4|TRBV2
ASRQGASQNEKLF
>TRBJ2-5|TRBV27
ASSLNAGPLPPETQY